The 32 T cell receptor beta chains in this list originate from one sample, sequenced in a study of blood T cell repertoires in COVID-19. The protocol was immunoSEQ multiplex PCR, while the TCRdb copy is restricted to in-frame clones and leaves out a portion. The table shows around 120,000 clones, with 65% to 90% occurring only once. The sequencing sample was made of peripheral blood. Source of these receptors: a man older than 75 with acute or convalescent COVID-19.

This clone has a single count. The gene calls are TRBV19 and TRBJ1-4; TRBD1 matches at 10 bases. The CDR3 totals 15 residues. The V segment lost 3 bases and the J segment 7 bases; nucleotides outside the gene matches: 5. Per germline, CDR1 LNHDA and CDR2 SQIVND (reference sequence). The CDR3 DNA reads TGTGCCAGTAGTATCCGGGACAGGGGTAGTGAAAAACTGTTTTTT. The encoded protein is CASSIRDRGSEKLFF. The entire variable domain, with the rest obtained from reference TRBV19 and TRBJ1-4, is as follows: DGGITQSPKYLFRKEGQNVTLSCEQNLNHDAMYWYRQDPGQGLRLIYYSQIVNDFQKGDIAEGYSVSREKKESFPLTVTSAQKNPTAFYLCASSIRDRGSEKLFFGSGTQLSVL.

In this sample, this clone turned up once. The gene calls are TRBV2 and TRBJ2-2, with D unresolved. Trimming took 3 bases from V and 7 from J, leaving 9 bases between them. Germline V CDR1 and CDR2: SNHLY, FYNNEI. The CDR3 is 13 amino acids. CDR3 nucleotides: TGTGCCAGCAGTGAGGGCTACTTCGGGGAGCTGTTTTTT. Its translation is CASSEGYFGELFF.

This chain connects TRBV7-3 to TRBJ2-3, with TRBD1 matching over 9 bases. Per germline, CDR1 SGHTA and CDR2 FQGTGA. J was trimmed by 1 base and V by 5 bases; bases with no gene match: 7. The CDR3 extends over 16 amino acids. Here the CDR3 reads CASSLTGGWGTDTQYF. In nucleotides, the CDR3 is TGTGCCAGCAGCCTGACAGGGGGATGGGGCACAGATACGCAGTATTTT. Full variable domain (missing parts from reference TRBV7-3 and TRBJ2-3): GAGVSQTPSNKVTEKGKYVELRCDPISGHTALYWYRQSLGQGPEFLIYFQGTGAADDSGLPNDRFFAVRPEGSVSTLKIQRTERGDSAVYLCASSLTGGWGTDTQYFGPGTRLTVL.

This sequence joins TRBV3-1 (or the pseudogene TRBV3-2) and TRBJ2-1; D might be TRBD2 (5 bases). Germline V lookup: CDR1 LGHDT, CDR2 YNNKEL (reference sequence). The CDR3 is 13 amino acids. Deletions cut 4 bases from V and 9 bases from J, with 13 bases between. The CDR3 DNA is TGTGCCAGCAGCCCAGAATCAGAGGGTGAGCAGTTCTTC. This sequence encodes CASSPESEGEQFF.

This chain joins TRBV5-4 and TRBJ1-5; TRBD1 might be the D (5 bases). CDR1 and CDR2 (germline): SGHNT, YYREEE (reference sequence). Trimming cost V 0 bases and J 0 bases, with 10 bases left between them. CDR3 length equals 16 residues. The CDR3 here is CASSLGGTDSNQPQHF. Here the CDR3 DNA reads TGTGCCAGCAGCTTGGGAGGGACTGATAGCAATCAGCCCCAGCATTTT.

The CDR3 reads CASRTDGNSPLHF. DNA of the CDR3: TGTGCCTCCCGGACAGACGGAAATTCACCCCTCCACTTT. V and J are TRBV6-5 and TRBJ1-6, with D possibly being TRBD1 (6 bases). V was cut by 11 bases and J by 7 bases, with 15 bases left in between. Looked up from germline, CDR1 is MNHEY and CDR2 is SVGAGI. The CDR3 sequence is 13 residues long.

The V and J genes are TRBV9 and TRBJ2-5, with 10 bases lining up with TRBD2. This CDR3 is 14 amino acids long. Germline loops: CDR1 SGDLS, CDR2 YYNGEE. V lost 3 bases to trimming and J lost 5 bases; unmatched junction nucleotides: 4. The DNA for the CDR3 is TGTGCCAGCAGCGCTAGCGGGAGTCGTGAGACCCAGTACTTC. Translation gives CASSASGSRETQYF.

This clone has just one count. V and J are TRBV4-3 and TRBJ1-2, with TRBD1 identical over 10 bases. The CDR3 sequence is 15 residues long. Germline trimming cut 1 base from V and 2 bases from J; bases unmatched to any gene: 1. The germline gives CDR1 LGHNA, CDR2 YSLEER. CDR3 protein: CASSQVTGGNYGYTF. The CDR3 DNA reads as TGCGCCAGCAGCCAAGTGACAGGGGGCAACTATGGCTACACCTTC.

The V and J genes are TRBV27 and TRBJ2-5, with TRBD2 matching 12 bases. V lost 5 bases to trimming and J lost 5 bases; unmatched junction nucleotides: 3. Germline CDR1 reads MNHEY; CDR2 reads SMNVEV (reference sequence). The CDR3 consists of 14 residues. The CDR3 sequence: CASSPGTSGETQYF. CDR3 sequence (DNA): TGTGCCAGCAGTCCTGGGACTAGCGGGGAGACCCAGTACTTC.

The chain carries TRBV6-1 and TRBJ1-2, with a weak D call TRBD1 (6 bases). V was trimmed by 2 bases and J by 9 bases, leaving 16 bases between them. Looked up from germline, CDR1 is MNHNS and CDR2 is SASEGT. This CDR3 is 14 amino acids long. The CDR3 DNA reads as TGTGCCAGCAGTGAACAGGGGCCGAGGGGAAGCTACACCTTC. Protein product: CASSEQGPRGSYTF.

V and J are TRBV6-2 or TRBV6-3 and TRBJ1-5, with D perhaps TRBD1 (5 bases). Trimming removed 4 bases at V and 7 bases at J, with 11 bases between. This CDR3 has 13 residues. Germline CDR1 is MNHEY and CDR2 is SVGEGT. The CDR3, as DNA: TGTGCCAGCAGTTCGGGGGAGTTACAGCCCCAGCATTTT. Protein sequence: CASSSGELQPQHF.

The V call is TRBV4-1, the J call TRBJ1-5, with unresolved D. Trimming left V 6 bases short and J 2 bases short, with 8 bases between. This CDR3 spans 13 amino acids. Germline V gene sequence: CDR1 MGHRA, CDR2 YSYEKL. The CDR3 reads CASRGGRNQPQHF. The CDR3 DNA sequence: TGCGCCAGCAGAGGAGGGCGCAATCAGCCCCAGCATTTT.

The CDR3 coding sequence is TGTGCCAGCAGGTCGACAGGGGACCCCTACGAGCAGTACTTC. This gives the protein CASRSTGDPYEQYF. The chain uses TRBV7-3 and TRBJ2-7; 8 bases fit TRBD1. Germline-derived CDR1 and CDR2 are SGHTA and FQGTGA. The trim removed 6 bases at V and 2 bases at J, leaving 6 bases unmatched. This CDR3 spans 14 amino acids.

V usage is TRBV15 and J usage is TRBJ1-5; D remains ambiguous. Between the trimmed V and J ends, which lost 1 base and 2 bases, there was a span of 6 bases. This CDR3 contains 14 residues. Germline CDR1 LNHNV, CDR2 YYDKDF (reference sequence). This CDR3 reads CATSRVSGNQPQHF. The CDR3 bases are TGTGCCACCAGCAGAGTCTCCGGCAATCAGCCCCAGCATTTT.

V gene TRBV18 combines with J gene TRBJ1-6; D is possibly TRBD1 (6 bases). The germline gives CDR1 KGHSH, CDR2 LQKENI. V was cut by 2 bases and J by 8 bases, with 22 bases left in between. This CDR3 comprises 18 residues. CDR3 bases: TGTGCCAGCTCACCAGGAGTATATAGGACAGACAAGTATTCACCCCTCCACTTT. It translates to CASSPGVYRTDKYSPLHF.

The V call is TRBV10-3, the J call TRBJ1-4, with D possibly TRBD1 on 5 matching bases. The CDR3 has 13 amino acids. From germline, CDR1 is ENHRY and CDR2 SYGVKD. Trimming pared 7 bases from V and 7 bases from J, leaving 13 bases between. The CDR3 DNA reads TGTGCCATCAATTCAGGGAGGGGTGAAAAACTGTTTTTT. Translation gives CAINSGRGEKLFF.

V and J are TRBV2 and TRBJ2-5; D not resolved. The CDR3 runs to 13 residues. Deletions cut 4 bases from V and 0 bases from J, with 6 bases between. The germline V gene has CDR1 SNHLY and CDR2 FYNNEI. The CDR3 protein is CASSARYQETQYF. In DNA, the CDR3 is TGTGCCAGCAGTGCCAGGTACCAAGAGACCCAGTACTTC.

A single count supports this clone. V and J are TRBV28 and TRBJ2-5; 7 bases match TRBD1. This CDR3 is built from 14 residues. Germline-derived CDR1 and CDR2 are MDHEN and SYDVKM. V shed 6 bases, J shed 2 bases, and the junction held 6 bases outside the gene matches. CDR3 sequence (DNA): TGTGCCAGCAGCGAGACAGGGAAACAAGAGACCCAGTACTTC. Residues: CASSETGKQETQYF. Full variable domain (rest looked up from reference TRBV28 and TRBJ2-5): DVKVTQSSRYLVKRTGEKVFLECVQDMDHENMFWYRQDPGLGLRLIYFSYDVKMKEKGDIPEGYSVSREKKERFSLILESASTNQTSMYLCASSETGKQETQYFGPGTRLLVL.

The J gene is TRBJ1-2, the V gene TRBV3-1 (or the pseudogene TRBV3-2), with D unclear. The length of the CDR3 is 15 residues. Germline V gene data show CDR1 as LGHDT and CDR2 as YNNKEL (reference sequence). The ends were cut back, 2 bases at V and 2 bases at J, with 12 bases in the middle. The CDR3 reads CASSQPERANYGYTF. CDR3 sequence (DNA): TGTGCCAGCAGCCAACCCGAAAGAGCGAACTATGGCTACACCTTC.

This clone appeared a single time. V and J are TRBV24-1 and TRBJ1-1, with D tentatively TRBD1 (5 bases). CDR1 and CDR2 (germline): KGHDR, SFDVKD. V lost 1 base and J 10 bases, leaving 9 bases between the germline ends. The CDR3 runs to 12 residues. The CDR3 DNA sequence: TGTGCCACCAGTGATTTCGGGGGTACAGCTTTCTTT. Protein: CATSDFGGTAFF.

This clone was seen a handful of times. The rearrangement links TRBV2 to TRBJ1-1; D unresolved. The V end was cut by 6 bases, the J end by 0 bases, with 14 bases between. Germline assignment: CDR1 SNHLY and CDR2 FYNNEI. The CDR3 has 15 residues. Here the CDR3 reads CASSAGPVLNTEAFF. The CDR3 nucleotides are TGTGCCAGCAGCGCCGGTCCGGTGCTGAACACTGAAGCTTTCTTT.

V usage is TRBV3-1 (or the pseudogene TRBV3-2) and J usage is TRBJ2-7, with D tentatively TRBD1 (6 bases). Germline-derived CDR1 and CDR2 are LGHDT and YNNKEL (reference sequence). Trimming pared 1 base from V and 3 bases from J, leaving 13 bases between. The CDR3 is made up of 15 amino acids. CDR3 bases: TGTGCCAGCAGCCAAGGACCCAGGGGAGACTACGAGCAGTACTTC. This translates into CASSQGPRGDYEQYF.

The gene calls are TRBV6-5 and TRBJ1-2, with no clear D. V was clipped by 3 bases and J by 4 bases, with 15 bases between them. CDR3 length: 15 amino acids. Germline assignment: CDR1 MNHEY and CDR2 SVGAGI. The CDR3 DNA is TGTGCCAGCAGTTATGAGGGTCCGCTGGGCTATGGCTACACCTTC. Translated, it gives CASSYEGPLGYGYTF.

The genes are TRBV5-4 and TRBJ2-5, with TRBD1 matching over 7 bases. There are 15 residues in the CDR3. V lost 0 bases to trimming and J lost 3 bases; unmatched junction nucleotides: 5. The germline V gene has CDR1 SGHNT and CDR2 YYREEE (reference sequence). The CDR3 loop reads CASSLEATGKETQYF. Here the CDR3 DNA reads TGTGCCAGCAGCTTGGAGGCGACAGGGAAAGAGACCCAGTACTTC.

The chain employs TRBV29-1 and TRBJ2-5, with TRBD1 matching 8 bases. The germline CDR1 and CDR2 sequences are SQVTM and ANQGSEA. This CDR3 has 12 residues. With 6 bases clipped from V and 5 bases from J, the junction kept 5 bases outside the gene matches. Written as DNA, the CDR3 is TGCAGCGTAGGACAGGGTTCGGAGACCCAGTACTTC. Its translation: CSVGQGSETQYF.

The rearrangement links TRBV27 to TRBJ1-1; 7 bases are a match to TRBD1. CDR1 and CDR2 from the germline V gene are MNHEY and SMNVEV (reference sequence). V gave up 5 bases and J gave up 2 bases; unmatched junction bases: 8. The CDR3 consists of 15 residues. The DNA for the CDR3 is TGTGCCAGCAGTAGGGACAGTGTCACCAACACTGAAGCTTTCTTT. Its protein is CASSRDSVTNTEAFF.

The chain employs TRBV10-3 and TRBJ1-2; D might be TRBD1 (6 bases). This CDR3 region has 14 residues. The germline CDR1 and CDR2 sequences are ENHRY and SYGVKD. Trimming took off 8 bases at V and 4 bases at J, with 17 bases between the two ends. The CDR3 protein is CAIGTGGGGYGYTF. CDR3 coding DNA: TGTGCCATCGGTACCGGGGGAGGGGGCTATGGCTACACCTTC.

The rearrangement uses TRBV5-1 and TRBJ2-1; 12 nucleotides agree with TRBD2. V was pared by 8 bases and J by 3 bases, with 3 bases of the junction left unmatched. Germline-derived CDR1 and CDR2 are SGHRS and YFSETQ. The CDR3 is 14 residues long. This CDR3 is CASGLAGNYNEQFF. CDR3 sequence (DNA): TGCGCCAGTGGACTAGCGGGGAACTACAATGAGCAGTTCTTC.

V gene TRBV4-1 combines with J gene TRBJ2-1; weak D call: TRBD2 (6 bases). Germline CDR1 MGHRA, CDR2 YSYEKL. The CDR3 extends over 15 amino acids. Trimming took off 5 bases at V and 4 bases at J, with 15 bases between the two ends. CDR3 sequence: CASSNQGLLYNEQFF. CDR3 nucleotides: TGCGCCAGCAGCAATCAGGGACTTTTATACAATGAGCAGTTCTTC.

The chain combines TRBV6-6 with TRBJ1-4; no reliable D call. This CDR3 has 15 residues. CDR1 is MNHNY, CDR2 SVGAGI, per germline (reference sequence). The V gene lost 5 bases and the J gene lost 0 bases, with 10 bases spanning the gap. In DNA form, the CDR3 reads TGTGCCAGCAGTAAGCTACTGGCAACTAATGAAAAACTGTTTTTT. This codes for CASSKLLATNEKLFF.

The chain couples TRBV6-4 to TRBJ2-3, with 10 bases fitting TRBD1. The CDR3 is 15 amino acids. Losses at the gene ends were 6 bases for V and 1 base for J; bases not matched to a gene: 4. In germline, CDR1 is MRHNA, CDR2 SNTAGT. CDR3 sequence (DNA): TGTGCCAGCAGCCTAGGGACAGGGGGCACAGATACGCAGTATTTT. This codes for CASSLGTGGTDTQYF.

This clone was detected once. The chain employs TRBV11-2 and TRBJ2-7, with D perhaps matching TRBD2 (6 bases). This CDR3 comprises 15 residues. Germline lookup yields CDR1 SGHAT and CDR2 FQNNGV. V gave up 5 bases and J gave up 0 bases, with 14 bases separating them. The CDR3 DNA is TGTGCCAGCAGCCGGGGGACGGATAGCTCCTACGAGCAGTACTTC. Translated: CASSRGTDSSYEQYF.